This entry describes one TCR beta chain. Its antigen is undetermined. The V end lost 5 bases, the J end lost 10 bases, and 17 bases lay between the germline ends. Per germline, CDR1 SGHNT and CDR2 YENEEA. The CDR3 extends over 14 amino acids. This entry belongs to a study of blood T cells in healthy people across ages. General observations from the study: The study found more naive CD4+ cells and higher diversity in long-lived than aged donors.

A J-beta primer mix and a sample-barcoded 5' primer were used in a second PCR of roughly 7 to 12 cycles. TCRdb reprocessed the 5' RACE reads with MiXCR, giving one entry per CDR3 protein. Here the sample spans 450,000 to 700,000 distinct CDR3 sequences, 27% being singletons. The receptor was derived from a woman in her 70s in good health. Input material: blood. This chain links TRBV11-3 with TRBJ1-4; D not resolved. In nucleotides, the CDR3 is TGTGCCAGCAGCCGCCGGATGGGGTTGGGAAAACTGTTTTTT. Amino acids: CASSRRMGLGKLFF. The whole variable domain, filled in from reference TRBV11-3 and TRBJ1-4, reads EAGVVQSPRYKIIEKKQPVAFWCNPISGHNTLYWYLQNLGQGPELLIRYENEEAVDDSQLPKDRFSAERLKGVDSTLKIQPAELGDSAVYLCASSRRMGLGKLFFGSGTQLSVL.